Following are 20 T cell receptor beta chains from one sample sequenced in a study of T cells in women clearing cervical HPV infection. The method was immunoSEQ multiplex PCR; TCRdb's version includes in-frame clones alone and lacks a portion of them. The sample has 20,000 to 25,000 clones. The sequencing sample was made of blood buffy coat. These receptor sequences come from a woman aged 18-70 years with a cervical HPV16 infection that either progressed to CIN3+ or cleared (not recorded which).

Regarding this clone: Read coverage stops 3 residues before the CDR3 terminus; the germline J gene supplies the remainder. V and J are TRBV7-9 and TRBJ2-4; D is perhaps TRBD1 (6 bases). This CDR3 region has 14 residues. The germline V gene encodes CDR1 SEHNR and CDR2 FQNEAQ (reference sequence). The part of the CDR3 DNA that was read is TGTGCCAGCAGCCTTACGATCGGACAGTATGGT. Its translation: CASSLTIGQYG. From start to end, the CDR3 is CASSLTIGQYGQYF. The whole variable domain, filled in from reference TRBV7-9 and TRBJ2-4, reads DTGVSQNPRHKITKRGQNVTFRCDPISEHNRLYWYRQTLGQGPEFLTYFQNEAQLEKSRLLSDRFSAERPKGSFSTLEIQRTEQGDSAMYLCASSLTIGQYGQYFGAGTRLSVL.

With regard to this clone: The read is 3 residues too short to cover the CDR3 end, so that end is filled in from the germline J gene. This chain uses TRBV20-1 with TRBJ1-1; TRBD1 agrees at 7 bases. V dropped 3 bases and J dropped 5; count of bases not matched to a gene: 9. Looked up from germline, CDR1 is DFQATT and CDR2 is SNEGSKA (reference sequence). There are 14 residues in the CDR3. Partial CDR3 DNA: TGCAGTGCTAGTACCGATCAGGGGGTGACTGAA. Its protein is CSASTDQGVTE. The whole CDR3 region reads CSASTDQGVTEAFF.

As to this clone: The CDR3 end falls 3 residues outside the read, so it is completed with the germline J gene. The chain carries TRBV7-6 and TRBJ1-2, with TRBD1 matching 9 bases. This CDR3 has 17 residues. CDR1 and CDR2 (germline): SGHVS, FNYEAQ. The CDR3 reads CASSPDRGYRSFYDYTF. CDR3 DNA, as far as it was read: TGTGCCAGCAGCCCAGACAGGGGGTACCGATCTTTCTACGAC.

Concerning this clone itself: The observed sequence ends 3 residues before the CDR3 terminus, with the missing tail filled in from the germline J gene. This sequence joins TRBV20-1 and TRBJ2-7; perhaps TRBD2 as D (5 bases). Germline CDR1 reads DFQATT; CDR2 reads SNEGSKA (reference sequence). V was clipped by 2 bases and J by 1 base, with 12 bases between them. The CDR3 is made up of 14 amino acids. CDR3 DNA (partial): TGCAGTGCTAGATCGTGGACTGAATCCTACGAG. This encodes CSARSWTESYE. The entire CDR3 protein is CSARSWTESYEQYF.

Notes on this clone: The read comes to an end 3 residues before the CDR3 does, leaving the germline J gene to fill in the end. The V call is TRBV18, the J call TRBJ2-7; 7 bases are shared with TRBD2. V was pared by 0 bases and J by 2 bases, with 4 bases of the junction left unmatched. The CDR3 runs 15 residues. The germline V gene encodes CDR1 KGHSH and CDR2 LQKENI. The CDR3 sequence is CASSPPGGTTYEQYF. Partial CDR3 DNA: TGTGCCAGCTCACCACCGGGCGGGACTACCTACGAG.

Partial CDR3 DNA: TGCAGTGCTAGGATGGCGGGATCCTCCTACAATGAG. It specifies CSARMAGSSYNE. The complete CDR3 sequence is CSARMAGSSYNEQFF. This chain uses TRBV20-1 with TRBJ2-1; D might be TRBD2 (6 bases). From the germline J gene comes the end of the CDR3, since the read stops 3 residues before it. The V gene's germline CDR1 is DFQATT and CDR2 SNEGSKA (reference sequence). There are 15 residues in the CDR3. Trimming cost V 3 bases and J 0 bases, with 12 bases left between them.

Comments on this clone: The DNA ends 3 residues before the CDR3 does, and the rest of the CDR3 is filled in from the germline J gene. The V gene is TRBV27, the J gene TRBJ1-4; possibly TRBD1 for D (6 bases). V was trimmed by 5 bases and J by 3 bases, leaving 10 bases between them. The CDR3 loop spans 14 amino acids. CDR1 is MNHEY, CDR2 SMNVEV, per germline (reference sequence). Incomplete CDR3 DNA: TGTGCCAGCAGTCCTAACAGGGCTAATGAAAAA. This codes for CASSPNRANEK. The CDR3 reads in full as CASSPNRANEKLFF. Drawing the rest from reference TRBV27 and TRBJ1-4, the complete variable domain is EAQVTQNPRYLITVTGKKLTVTCSQNMNHEYMSWYRQDPGLGLRQIYYSMNVEVTDKGDVPEGYKVSRKEKRNFPLILESPSPNQTSLYFCASSPNRANEKLFFGSGTQLSVL.

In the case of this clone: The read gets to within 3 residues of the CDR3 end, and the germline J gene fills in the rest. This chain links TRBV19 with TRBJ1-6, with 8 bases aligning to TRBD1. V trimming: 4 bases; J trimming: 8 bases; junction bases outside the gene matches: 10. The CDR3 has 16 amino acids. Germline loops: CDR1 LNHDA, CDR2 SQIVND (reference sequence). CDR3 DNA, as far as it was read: TGTGCCAGTAGTAATGGACAGGGAGGACCTTATTCACCC. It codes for CASSNGQGGPYSP. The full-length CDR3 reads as CASSNGQGGPYSPLHF. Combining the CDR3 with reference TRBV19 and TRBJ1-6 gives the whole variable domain DGGITQSPKYLFRKEGQNVTLSCEQNLNHDAMYWYRQDPGQGLRLIYYSQIVNDFQKGDIAEGYSVSREKKESFPLTVTSAQKNPTAFYLCASSNGQGGPYSPLHFGNGTRLTVT.

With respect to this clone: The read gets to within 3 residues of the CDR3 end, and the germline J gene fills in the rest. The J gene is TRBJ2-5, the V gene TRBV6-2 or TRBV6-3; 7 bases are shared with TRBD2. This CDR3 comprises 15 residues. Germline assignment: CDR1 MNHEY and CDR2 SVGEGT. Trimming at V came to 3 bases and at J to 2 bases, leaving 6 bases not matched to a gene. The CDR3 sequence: CASSYGLADQETQYF. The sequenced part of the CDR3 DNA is TGTGCCAGCAGTTATGGCCTAGCGGATCAAGAGACC.

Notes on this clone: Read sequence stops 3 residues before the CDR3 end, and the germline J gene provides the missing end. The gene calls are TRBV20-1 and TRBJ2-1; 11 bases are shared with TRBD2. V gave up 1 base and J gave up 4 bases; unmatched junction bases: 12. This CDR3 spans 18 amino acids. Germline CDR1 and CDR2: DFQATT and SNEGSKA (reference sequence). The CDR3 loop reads CSARALIAGGSAYNEQFF. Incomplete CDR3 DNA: TGCAGTGCTAGAGCACTAATAGCGGGGGGGTCGGCGTACAATGAG.

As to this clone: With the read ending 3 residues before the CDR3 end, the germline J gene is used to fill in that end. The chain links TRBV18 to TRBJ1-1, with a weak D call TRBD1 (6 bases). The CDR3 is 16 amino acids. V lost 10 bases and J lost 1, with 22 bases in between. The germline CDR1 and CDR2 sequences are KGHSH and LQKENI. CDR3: CAIANKQGDENTEAFF. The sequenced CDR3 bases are TGTGCCATCGCTAACAAACAGGGCGATGAGAACACTGAA. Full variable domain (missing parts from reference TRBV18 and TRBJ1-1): NAGVMQNPRHLVRRRGQEARLRCSPMKGHSHVYWYRQLPEEGLKFMVYLQKENIIDESGMPKERFSAEFPKEGPSILRIQQVVRGDSAAYFCAIANKQGDENTEAFFGQGTRLTVV.

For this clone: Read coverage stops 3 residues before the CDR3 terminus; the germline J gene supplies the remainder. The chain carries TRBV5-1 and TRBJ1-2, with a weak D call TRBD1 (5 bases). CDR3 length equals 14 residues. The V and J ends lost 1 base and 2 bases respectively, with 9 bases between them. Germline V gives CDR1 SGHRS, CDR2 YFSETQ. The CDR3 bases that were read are TGCGCCAGCAGCTTGCGAGGGGCCAACTATGGC. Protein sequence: CASSLRGANYG. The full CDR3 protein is CASSLRGANYGYTF.

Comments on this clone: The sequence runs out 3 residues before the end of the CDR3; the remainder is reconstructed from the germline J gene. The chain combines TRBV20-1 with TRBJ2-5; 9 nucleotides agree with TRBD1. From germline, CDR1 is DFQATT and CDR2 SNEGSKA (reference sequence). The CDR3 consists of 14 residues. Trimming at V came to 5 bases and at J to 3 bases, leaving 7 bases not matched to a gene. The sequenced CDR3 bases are TGCAGTGCTTACCGGGGACAGGGTAAAGAGACC. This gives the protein CSAYRGQGKET. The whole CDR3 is CSAYRGQGKETQYF.

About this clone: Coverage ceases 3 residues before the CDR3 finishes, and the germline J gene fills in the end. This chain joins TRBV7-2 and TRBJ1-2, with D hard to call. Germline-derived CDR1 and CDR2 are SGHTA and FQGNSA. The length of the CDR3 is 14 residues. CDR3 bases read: TGTGCCAGCAGCGCCCGCGAGGCAACGGGGGGC. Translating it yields CASSAREATGG. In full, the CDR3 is CASSAREATGGYTF.

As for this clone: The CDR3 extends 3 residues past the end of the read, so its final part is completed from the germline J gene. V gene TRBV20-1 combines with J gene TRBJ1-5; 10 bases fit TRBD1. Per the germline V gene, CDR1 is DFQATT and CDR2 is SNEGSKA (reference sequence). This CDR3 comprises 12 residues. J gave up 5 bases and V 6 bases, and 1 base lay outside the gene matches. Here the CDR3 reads CSAGQGDQPQHF. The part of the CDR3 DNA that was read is TGCAGTGCCGGACAGGGGGATCAGCCC.

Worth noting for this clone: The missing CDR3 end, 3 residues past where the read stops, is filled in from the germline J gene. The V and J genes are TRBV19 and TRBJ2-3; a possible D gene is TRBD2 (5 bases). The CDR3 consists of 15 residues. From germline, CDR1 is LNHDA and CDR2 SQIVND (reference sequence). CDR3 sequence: CASSIVRGSNQPQYF. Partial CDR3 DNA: TGTGCCAGTAGTATAGTTCGGGGTAGCAATCAGCCG.

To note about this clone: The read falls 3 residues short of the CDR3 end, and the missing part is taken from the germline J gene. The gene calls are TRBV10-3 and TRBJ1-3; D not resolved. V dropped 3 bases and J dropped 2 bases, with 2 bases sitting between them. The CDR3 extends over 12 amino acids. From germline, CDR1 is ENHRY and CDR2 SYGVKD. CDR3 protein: CAISDTGNTIYF. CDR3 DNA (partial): TGTGCCATCAGTGATACTGGAAACACC.

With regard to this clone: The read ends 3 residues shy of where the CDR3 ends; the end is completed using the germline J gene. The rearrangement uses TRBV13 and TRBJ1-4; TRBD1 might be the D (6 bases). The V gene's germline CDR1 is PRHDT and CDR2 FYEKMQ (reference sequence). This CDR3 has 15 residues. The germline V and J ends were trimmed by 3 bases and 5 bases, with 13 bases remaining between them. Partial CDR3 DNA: TGTGCCAGCAGCTTTGTTGGGCAGGGGAATGAAAAA. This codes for CASSFVGQGNEK. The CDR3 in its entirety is CASSFVGQGNEKLFF.

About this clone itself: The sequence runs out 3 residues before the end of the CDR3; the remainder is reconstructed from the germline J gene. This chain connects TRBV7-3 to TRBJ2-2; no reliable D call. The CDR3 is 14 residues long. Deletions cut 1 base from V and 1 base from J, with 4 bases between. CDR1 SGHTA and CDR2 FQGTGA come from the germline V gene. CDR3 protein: CASSLSGNTGELFF. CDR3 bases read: TGTGCCAGCAGCTTAAGCGGGAACACCGGGGAG.

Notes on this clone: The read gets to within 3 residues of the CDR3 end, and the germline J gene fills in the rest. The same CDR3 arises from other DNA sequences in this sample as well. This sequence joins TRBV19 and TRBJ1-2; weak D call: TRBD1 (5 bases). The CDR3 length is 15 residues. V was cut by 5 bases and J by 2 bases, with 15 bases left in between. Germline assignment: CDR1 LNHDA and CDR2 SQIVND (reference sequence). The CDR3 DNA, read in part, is TGTGCCAGTAGTCCAGGATTTGGGGGGAACTATGGC. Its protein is CASSPGFGGNYG. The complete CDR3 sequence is CASSPGFGGNYGYTF.